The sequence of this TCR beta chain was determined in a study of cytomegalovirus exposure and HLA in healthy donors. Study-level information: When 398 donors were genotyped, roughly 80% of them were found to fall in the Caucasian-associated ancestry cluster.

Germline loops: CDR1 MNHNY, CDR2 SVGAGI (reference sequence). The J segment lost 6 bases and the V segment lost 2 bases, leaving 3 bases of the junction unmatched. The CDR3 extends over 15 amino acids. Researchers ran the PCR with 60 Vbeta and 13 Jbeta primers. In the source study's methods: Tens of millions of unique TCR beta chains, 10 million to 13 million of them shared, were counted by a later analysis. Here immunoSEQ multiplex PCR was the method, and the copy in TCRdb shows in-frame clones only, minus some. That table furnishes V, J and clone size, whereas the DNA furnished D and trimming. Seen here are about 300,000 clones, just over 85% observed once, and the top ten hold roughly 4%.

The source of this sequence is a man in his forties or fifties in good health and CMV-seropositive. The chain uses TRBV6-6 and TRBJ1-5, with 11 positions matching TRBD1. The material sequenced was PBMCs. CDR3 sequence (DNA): TGTGCCAGCAGTTACGGACAGGGGGCAAGTCAGCCCCAGCATTTT. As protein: CASSYGQGASQPQHF.